These 23 T cell receptor beta chains share one sample of origin, sequenced in a study of cytomegalovirus exposure and HLA in healthy donors. PCR primers comprised 60 Vbeta and 13 Jbeta primers. Profiling relied on immunoSEQ multiplex PCR, and the TCRdb table lists in-frame clones only, not all of them. The profile shows approximately 140,000 clones, approximately 78% of them singletons. Source material: PBMCs. These receptors were collected from a woman between 40 and 55 years old in good health and CMV-seropositive.

The chain joins TRBV9 to TRBJ2-2; 7 bases agree with TRBD2. V trimming: 3 bases; J trimming: 1 base; junction bases outside the gene matches: 12. This CDR3 has 18 amino acids. Germline V gene data show CDR1 as SGDLS and CDR2 as YYNGEE. The CDR3 coding sequence is TGTGCCAGCAGCGGGCATGGGTCTAGCGGACAGAACACCGGGGAGCTGTTTTTT. Protein product: CASSGHGSSGQNTGELFF.

This chain links TRBV6-1 with TRBJ2-5; TRBD1 might be the D (6 bases). The better agreement between TRBJ2-7 and the DNA end casts doubt on the J call. Germline lookup yields CDR1 MNHNS and CDR2 SASEGT. The CDR3 contains 14 residues. The CDR3 loop is CASSQGHLSYEQYF. In DNA, the CDR3 is TGTGCCAGCAGCCAGGGACACCTGTCCTACGAGCAGTACTTC.

The chain combines TRBV2 with TRBJ1-4, with D perhaps TRBD1 (6 bases). V lost 2 bases and J lost 5, with 9 bases in between. The CDR3 consists of 14 residues. The V gene's germline CDR1 is SNHLY and CDR2 FYNNEI. The CDR3 sequence: CASSENRENEKLFF. The CDR3, as DNA: TGTGCCAGCAGTGAAAACAGGGAAAATGAAAAACTGTTTTTT.

The chain carries TRBV18 and TRBJ1-2; 7 nucleotides line up with TRBD1. The junction had 6 bases not matched to a gene; V was cut back by 3 bases and J by 2 bases. The length of the CDR3 is 15 residues. CDR1 is KGHSH and CDR2 is LQKENI in the germline V gene. The CDR3 loop is CASSPDQTGNYGYTF. The CDR3 bases are TGTGCCAGCTCACCGGATCAGACAGGGAACTATGGCTACACCTTC.

V is TRBV29-1 and J is TRBJ1-1, with D perhaps TRBD1 (5 bases). The germline V gene encodes CDR1 SQVTM and CDR2 ANQGSEA. CDR3 size: 13 residues. V lost 7 bases, J lost 4 bases, and 16 bases lay in between. The DNA of the CDR3 is TGCAGCGCAGCCAGGGCCGGGGGCACTGAAGCTTTCTTT. It translates to CSAARAGGTEAFF.

The chain couples TRBV9 to TRBJ2-1; perhaps TRBD2 as D (5 bases). V was shortened by 4 bases and J by 7 bases, with 15 bases between the two germline ends. CDR3 length equals 14 residues. Germline V gene sequence: CDR1 SGDLS, CDR2 YYNGEE. The CDR3 DNA reads as TGTGCCAGCAGCCCCTCGTTGGACTTAAATGAGCAGTTCTTC. Residues: CASSPSLDLNEQFF.

The genes are TRBV5-1 and TRBJ1-1; D unclear. Germline CDR1 reads SGHRS; CDR2 reads YFSETQ. The CDR3 sequence is 13 residues long. Between the trimmed V and J ends, which lost 1 base and 3 bases, there was a span of 7 bases. CDR3 sequence reads: CASSLLRDTEAFF. The DNA of the CDR3 is TGCGCCAGCAGCTTGTTACGGGACACTGAAGCTTTCTTT. The whole variable domain, filled in from reference TRBV5-1 and TRBJ1-1, reads KAGVTQTPRYLIKTRGQQVTLSCSPISGHRSVSWYQQTPGQGLQFLFEYFSETQRNKGNFPGRFSGRQFSNSRSEMNVSTLELGDSALYLCASSLLRDTEAFFGQGTRLTVV.

The genes are TRBV19 and TRBJ2-1; 8 bases fit TRBD2. Germline CDR1 is LNHDA and CDR2 is SQIVND (reference sequence). This CDR3 has 15 residues. V lost 3 bases, J lost 5 bases, and 6 bases stayed unmatched. The CDR3 sequence is CASSMTGGPDNEQFF. CDR3 sequence (DNA): TGTGCCAGTAGTATGACGGGAGGGCCTGACAATGAGCAGTTCTTC.

The V gene is TRBV28, the J gene TRBJ2-1; maybe TRBD1 (6 bases). V lost 2 bases and J lost 4, with 21 bases in between. The germline gives CDR1 MDHEN, CDR2 SYDVKM. There are 18 residues in the CDR3. CDR3: CASSLRAKQGLIYNEQFF. The CDR3 region has the DNA TGTGCCAGCAGTTTAAGGGCCAAGCAGGGGTTAATATACAATGAGCAGTTCTTC. The full variable domain, in which reference TRBV28 and TRBJ2-1 provide the parts outside the CDR3, is DVKVTQSSRYLVKRTGEKVFLECVQDMDHENMFWYRQDPGLGLRLIYFSYDVKMKEKGDIPEGYSVSREKKERFSLILESASTNQTSMYLCASSLRAKQGLIYNEQFFGPGTRLTVL.

This rearrangement joins TRBV6-1 to TRBJ2-7; no reliable D call. This CDR3 spans 12 amino acids. The V end was cut by 2 bases, the J end by 6 bases, with 8 bases between. CDR1 is MNHNS and CDR2 is SASEGT in the germline V gene. The CDR3 is CASSERLCEQYF. The CDR3 nucleotides read TGTGCCAGCAGTGAAAGACTTTGCGAGCAGTACTTC.

The V call is TRBV5-1, the J call TRBJ2-7, with D possibly being TRBD2 (6 bases). CDR1 and CDR2 (germline): SGHRS, YFSETQ. V was trimmed by 2 bases and J by 2 bases, leaving 14 bases between them. The CDR3 sequence is 15 residues long. As DNA, the CDR3 is TGCGCCAGCAGCTTTTTCGGGAGTTACACCTACGAGCAGTACTTC. It yields the protein CASSFFGSYTYEQYF.

The V gene is TRBV10-3, the J gene TRBJ2-1; D not certain. Germline CDR1 reads ENHRY; CDR2 reads SYGVKD. Between the trimmed V and J ends, which lost 4 bases and 7 bases, there was a span of 5 bases. The CDR3 has 11 residues. CDR3 DNA: TGTGCCATCAGTGGTCCTAATGAGCAGTTCTTC. Translating it yields CAISGPNEQFF.

CDR3: CASSISGTRTYEQYF. Written as DNA, the CDR3 is TGTGCCAGCAGCATTTCCGGGACACGGACCTACGAGCAGTACTTC. The J gene is TRBJ2-7, the V gene TRBV7-6; TRBD1 might be the D (6 bases). The germline CDR1 and CDR2 sequences are SGHVS and FNYEAQ. V shed 5 bases and J shed 2 bases, with 16 bases lying between them. The CDR3 extends over 15 amino acids.

The V and J genes are TRBV11-2 and TRBJ2-5, with 11 nucleotides matching TRBD2. With V trimmed by 7 bases and J by 4 bases, 8 bases remained unmatched. Germline CDR1 is SGHAT and CDR2 is FQNNGV. The CDR3 covers 15 residues. CDR3 in DNA: TGTGCCAGCAACGAACTAGCGGGAGCAGGAGAGACCCAGTACTTC. Encoded protein: CASNELAGAGETQYF.

V and J are TRBV19 and TRBJ1-4, with D unclear. The V end was cut by 7 bases, the J end by 8 bases, with 11 bases between. Germline loops: CDR1 LNHDA, CDR2 SQIVND (reference sequence). The CDR3 has 12 amino acids. The CDR3 loop reads CASIKRNEKLFF. As DNA, the CDR3 is TGTGCCAGTATCAAGAGGAACGAAAAACTGTTTTTT.

The V call is TRBV28, the J call TRBJ1-1; D is uncertain. The CDR3 loop spans 14 amino acids. With 7 bases removed from V and 1 base from J, the gap between germline ends came to 13 bases. Germline V gene lookup returns CDR1 MDHEN and CDR2 SYDVKM. The chain's CDR3 is CASKPAGGNTEAFF. CDR3 sequence (DNA): TGTGCCAGCAAACCGGCAGGAGGGAACACTGAAGCTTTCTTT. Full variable domain (outside the CDR3, taken from reference TRBV28 and TRBJ1-1): DVKVTQSSRYLVKRTGEKVFLECVQDMDHENMFWYRQDPGLGLRLIYFSYDVKMKEKGDIPEGYSVSREKKERFSLILESASTNQTSMYLCASKPAGGNTEAFFGQGTRLTVV.

The rearrangement uses TRBV13 and TRBJ2-4; TRBD2 might be the D (6 bases). The V end lost 5 bases, the J end lost 7 bases, and 30 bases lay between the germline ends. The CDR3 has 19 amino acids. Germline V gives CDR1 PRHDT, CDR2 FYEKMQ (reference sequence). CDR3 DNA sequence: TGTGCCAGCAGCGAAGCCTTAATGGGCGGCGAGGGCGGGAACAACATTCAGTACTTC. It codes for CASSEALMGGEGGNNIQYF.

The chain employs TRBV19 and TRBJ2-5, with TRBD1 matching over 10 bases. This CDR3 is built from 15 residues. Germline-derived CDR1 and CDR2 are LNHDA and SQIVND (reference sequence). With 5 bases clipped from V and 5 bases from J, the junction kept 8 bases outside the gene matches. CDR3: CASSPRGTGVETQYF. The CDR3 nucleotides read TGTGCCAGTAGTCCCCGAGGGACAGGGGTTGAGACCCAGTACTTC. Drawing the rest from reference TRBV19 and TRBJ2-5, the complete variable domain is DGGITQSPKYLFRKEGQNVTLSCEQNLNHDAMYWYRQDPGQGLRLIYYSQIVNDFQKGDIAEGYSVSREKKESFPLTVTSAQKNPTAFYLCASSPRGTGVETQYFGPGTRLLVL.

This sequence joins TRBV7-9 and TRBJ2-3, with 8 bases matching TRBD1. Germline V gene data show CDR1 as SEHNR and CDR2 as FQNEAQ (reference sequence). The CDR3 is made up of 17 amino acids. V was pared by 5 bases and J by 4 bases, with 14 bases of the junction left unmatched. CDR3 nucleotide sequence: TGTGCCAGCAGCCCTCCCCTAGCGTTCAGGGGGCCAGATACGCAGTATTTT. It codes for CASSPPLAFRGPDTQYF.

This chain uses TRBV7-3 with TRBJ2-3; 14 nucleotides align to TRBD2. The CDR3 runs 17 residues. CDR1 is SGHTA and CDR2 is FQGTGA in the germline V gene. The ends lost 5 bases at V and 4 bases at J; junction bases unmatched: 8. The CDR3 loop reads CASSPRGTSGSADTQYF. The DNA of the CDR3 is TGTGCCAGCAGCCCGCGGGGGACTAGCGGGAGCGCAGATACGCAGTATTTT.

This chain joins TRBV29-1 and TRBJ2-5, with 8 bases matching TRBD1. Germline V CDR1 and CDR2: SQVTM, ANQGSEA. The CDR3 length is 17 residues. V lost 0 bases and J lost 3; bases outside the gene matches: 12. The chain's CDR3 is CSVEDPDRGLLEETQYF. Written as DNA, the CDR3 is TGCAGCGTTGAAGATCCCGACAGGGGACTGTTAGAAGAGACCCAGTACTTC.

The chain joins TRBV20-1 to TRBJ2-5; D remains unclear. Germline-derived CDR1 and CDR2 are DFQATT and SNEGSKA (reference sequence). Trimming shortened V by 4 bases and J by 5 bases, and 8 bases separated the two germline ends. This CDR3 is 11 amino acids long. CDR3 sequence reads: CSAIHGETQYF. CDR3 nucleotide sequence: TGCAGTGCTATCCACGGGGAGACCCAGTACTTC.

This clone has just a few counts. V usage is TRBV30 and J usage is TRBJ1-1; D unclear. Germline loops: CDR1 GTSNPN, CDR2 SVGIG (reference sequence). The V and J ends lost 4 bases and 5 bases respectively, with 17 bases between them. The CDR3 has 14 residues. The DNA for the CDR3 is TGTGCCTGGAATTTTGCGCGTCTCGGGACTGAAGCTTTCTTT. It translates to CAWNFARLGTEAFF.